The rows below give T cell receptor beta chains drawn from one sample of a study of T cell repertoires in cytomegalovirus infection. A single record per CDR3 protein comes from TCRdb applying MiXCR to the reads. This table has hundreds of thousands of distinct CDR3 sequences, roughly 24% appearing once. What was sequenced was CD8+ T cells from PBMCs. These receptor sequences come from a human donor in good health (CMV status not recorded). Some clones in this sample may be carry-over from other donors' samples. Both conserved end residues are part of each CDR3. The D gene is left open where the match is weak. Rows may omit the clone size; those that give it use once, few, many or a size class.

cdr3_nt: TGTGCCAGCAGTTTGGGGGGACTAGCGGGCATCCTCGATGGGGCCAACGTCCTGACTTTC; cdr3_aa: CASSLGGLAGILDGANVLTF; d_call: TRBD2; v_call: TRBV12-3/TRBV12-4; j_call: TRBJ2-6; clone_size: many
cdr3_nt: TGTGCCAGCAGCTTAGCCCCTGCAACTAATGAAAAACTGTTTTTT; cdr3_aa: CASSLAPATNEKLFF; d_call: -; v_call: TRBV7-9; j_call: TRBJ1-4; clone_size: few
cdr3_nt: TGTGCCAGCAGGCCGGGACAGGGAGGATACAATGAGCAGTTCTTC; cdr3_aa: CASRPGQGGYNEQFF; d_call: TRBD1; v_call: TRBV5-6; j_call: TRBJ2-1; clone_size: few
cdr3_nt: TGTGCCAGCAGCTTAGCCAAGGGGAACGAGCAGTACTTC; cdr3_aa: CASSLAKGNEQYF; d_call: -; v_call: TRBV7-9; j_call: TRBJ2-7; clone_size: -
cdr3_nt: TGCGCCAGCAGCCATAAGGAGGGAGGCAATGAGCAGTTCTTC; cdr3_aa: CASSHKEGGNEQFF; d_call: -; v_call: TRBV4-1; j_call: TRBJ2-1; clone_size: many
cdr3_nt: TGTGCCAGCAGTCAACAAAGGAGGATTAGTGGAAACACCATATATTTT; cdr3_aa: CASSQQRRISGNTIYF; d_call: -; v_call: TRBV28; j_call: TRBJ1-3; clone_size: few
cdr3_nt: TGCAGTGCTAAGAGTGGGCTAGCGGGCCCTCCCCAAGAGACCCAGTACTTC; cdr3_aa: CSAKSGLAGPPQETQYF; d_call: TRBD2; v_call: TRBV20-1; j_call: TRBJ2-5; clone_size: -
cdr3_nt: TGCGCCAGCAGCTTGTTATTGACCGACTGGGATGAGCAGTTCTTC; cdr3_aa: CASSLLLTDWDEQFF; d_call: -; v_call: TRBV5-1; j_call: TRBJ2-1; clone_size: -
cdr3_nt: TGTGCCAGCAGTGAGGGGGTCGCCATCTACAATGAGCAGTTCTTC; cdr3_aa: CASSEGVAIYNEQFF; d_call: -; v_call: TRBV2; j_call: TRBJ2-1; clone_size: few
cdr3_nt: TGTGCCAGCAGTTCCCCTCCCGAGCAGTCGTCCAAGGAGCAGTTCTTC; cdr3_aa: CASSSPPEQSSKEQFF; d_call: -; v_call: TRBV28; j_call: TRBJ2-1; clone_size: many
cdr3_nt: TGTGCCAGCAGTGAAAAACAAGCGGCCAGCAATCAGCCCCAGCATTTT; cdr3_aa: CASSEKQAASNQPQHF; d_call: -; v_call: TRBV2; j_call: TRBJ1-5; clone_size: -
cdr3_nt: TGTGCCATCAGTGAATTGGACGAATCCTTCACAGATACGCAGTATTTT; cdr3_aa: CAISELDESFTDTQYF; d_call: -; v_call: TRBV10-3; j_call: TRBJ2-3; clone_size: -
cdr3_nt: TGTGCCAGCAGCGCTTTCCCTGGGGGCCCCTACAATGAGCAGTTCTTC; cdr3_aa: CASSAFPGGPYNEQFF; d_call: -; v_call: TRBV7-9; j_call: TRBJ2-1; clone_size: -